The 30 T cell receptor beta chains below all came from one sample that was sequenced in a study of blood T cell repertoires in COVID-19 (dated by TCRdb to about 2020). Receptor libraries were prepared by the immunoSEQ multiplex PCR assay. TCRdb re-hosts the immuneACCESS table, in-frame sequences only. Its copies lack some clones; in the studies checked, an unresolved V gene accounts for under half of them, and the cause for the rest is not known. This sample comprises 200,000 or so clones, about 85% of them detected only once. The leading ten clones occupy about 10% of the sample. Input material: peripheral blood. The receptors stem from a woman of 80 years or more with COVID-19, enrolled during active disease.

The chain is built from TRBV7-9 and TRBJ1-3; the D is unclear. CDR1 is SEHNR, CDR2 FQNEAQ, per germline (reference sequence). Trimming removed 5 bases at V and 4 bases at J, with 18 bases between. CDR3 size: 16 residues. As DNA, the CDR3 is TGTGCCAGCAGCCCTGGCTCCTCCTTTCCAGGAAACACCATATATTTT. Translating gives CASSPGSSFPGNTIYF.

This chain links TRBV6-2 or TRBV6-3 with TRBJ2-3, with D tentatively TRBD1 (6 bases). Germline V CDR1 and CDR2: MNHEY, SVGEGT. There are 16 residues in the CDR3. With 5 bases removed from V and 4 bases from J, the gap between germline ends came to 19 bases. Here the CDR3 reads CASSQTSGRGSDTQYF. In nucleotides, the CDR3 is TGTGCCAGCAGTCAAACGAGTGGCAGGGGCTCAGATACGCAGTATTTT.

This clone turned up a few times. This chain's CDR3 is CASSPGRRTTEAFF. The CDR3 DNA follows: TGTGCCAGCAGCCCGGGGAGGAGGACCACTGAAGCTTTCTTT. V usage is TRBV14 and J usage is TRBJ1-1; D remains ambiguous. This CDR3 comprises 14 residues. Germline-derived CDR1 and CDR2 are SGHDN and FVKESK. The V end lost 4 bases, the J end lost 4 bases, and 13 bases lay between the germline ends.

V usage is TRBV2 and J usage is TRBJ1-2; no firm D call. The CDR3 runs 14 residues. V was cut by 0 bases and J by 4 bases, with 9 bases left in between. Germline-derived CDR1 and CDR2 are SNHLY and FYNNEI. The CDR3 DNA reads as TGTGCCAGCAGTGAAGCCCCGGGGATCTATGGCTACACCTTC. Translating gives CASSEAPGIYGYTF. Combining the CDR3 with reference TRBV2 and TRBJ1-2 gives the whole variable domain EPEVTQTPSHQVTQMGQEVILRCVPISNHLYFYWYRQILGQKVEFLVSFYNNEISEKSEIFDDQFSVERPDGSNFTLKIRSTKLEDSAMYFCASSEAPGIYGYTFGSGTRLTVV.

This chain connects TRBV4-1 to TRBJ1-5, with D tentatively TRBD1 (6 bases). The CDR3 sequence is 15 residues long. Germline values: CDR1 MGHRA, CDR2 YSYEKL. Between the trimmed V and J ends, which lost 3 bases and 9 bases, there was a span of 18 bases. CDR3 sequence (DNA): TGCGCCAGCAGCCAGACGCAGGGGACCCAGACGCCCCAGCATTTT. Translated: CASSQTQGTQTPQHF.

The rearrangement uses TRBV6-5 and TRBJ2-1; 10 nucleotides match TRBD1. V trimming: 7 bases; J trimming: 4 bases; junction bases outside the gene matches: 7. This CDR3 has 15 residues. Germline loops: CDR1 MNHEY, CDR2 SVGAGI. The CDR3 is CASNLDRGPYNEQFF. CDR3 DNA: TGTGCCAGCAACCTTGACAGGGGGCCTTACAATGAGCAGTTCTTC.

This clone was observed a few times. This rearrangement joins TRBV10-3 to TRBJ2-1; TRBD1 agrees at 12 bases. From germline, CDR1 is ENHRY and CDR2 SYGVKD. The CDR3 extends over 15 amino acids. V was pared by 3 bases and J by 9 bases, with 6 bases of the junction left unmatched. CDR3 in DNA: TGTGCCATCAGTGAAGGGACAGGGGGCATGGGTGAGCAGTTCTTC. Translating gives CAISEGTGGMGEQFF.

The chain recombines TRBV7-9 with TRBJ2-1; TRBD2 might be the D (5 bases). The CDR3 consists of 14 residues. V was pared by 8 bases and J by 8 bases, with 19 bases between. Looked up from germline, CDR1 is SEHNR and CDR2 is FQNEAQ (reference sequence). As DNA, the CDR3 is TGTGCCAGCGCCCATGCCCCGAGCGGCCATGAGCAGTTCTTC. Protein: CASAHAPSGHEQFF.

Comment on this clone: The identical CDR3 is also encoded by other nucleotide sequences in the sample. The V and J genes are TRBV11-2 and TRBJ2-2; D unclear. V lost 4 bases and J 5 bases, leaving 20 bases between the germline ends. Germline CDR1 and CDR2: SGHAT and FQNNGV. The CDR3 is made up of 17 amino acids. In DNA, the CDR3 is TGTGCCAGCAGCTCGAGACTGTTTCTCGAGTGGACCGGGGAGCTGTTTTTT. Its protein is CASSSRLFLEWTGELFF.

This CDR3 is CASSLFPSGYEQYV. The DNA of the CDR3 is TGTGCCAGCAGCTTGTTCCCTAGCGGGTACGAGCAGTACGTC. The chain joins TRBV7-9 to TRBJ2-7; TRBD2 aligns across 8 bases. V trimming: 3 bases; J trimming: 4 bases; junction bases outside the gene matches: 5. CDR3 length: 14 amino acids. The germline CDR1 and CDR2 sequences are SEHNR and FQNEAQ (reference sequence).

The chain recombines TRBV6-5 with TRBJ2-7; 8 bases are shared with TRBD2. V shed 4 bases, J shed 2 bases, and the junction held 1 base outside the gene matches. The V gene's germline CDR1 is MNHEY and CDR2 SVGAGI. The CDR3 consists of 13 residues. In DNA form, the CDR3 reads TGTGCCAGCAGTTTAGCGGGACCCTACGAGCAGTACTTC. This translates into CASSLAGPYEQYF.

V is TRBV30 and J is TRBJ1-6, with D tentatively TRBD1 (6 bases). V dropped 4 bases and J dropped 8 bases, with 12 bases sitting between them. The CDR3 is 13 residues long. The germline V gene encodes CDR1 GTSNPN and CDR2 SVGIG (reference sequence). The CDR3 sequence: CAWKGAGDSPLHF. CDR3 in DNA: TGTGCCTGGAAAGGGGCAGGGGATTCACCCCTCCACTTT.

In DNA, the CDR3 is TGTGCCAGCTCACCGGTACTCAATCAGCCCCAGCATTTT. This sequence encodes CASSPVLNQPQHF. The chain links TRBV18 to TRBJ1-5; D gene ambiguous. The germline V gene has CDR1 KGHSH and CDR2 LQKENI. The V end lost 3 bases, the J end lost 3 bases, and 6 bases lay between the germline ends. The CDR3 is 13 amino acids.

The chain combines TRBV3-1 (or the pseudogene TRBV3-2) with TRBJ2-5; the D gene is possibly TRBD2 (6 bases). Trimming pared 4 bases from V and 3 bases from J, leaving 12 bases between. Germline V lookup: CDR1 LGHDT, CDR2 YNNKEL (reference sequence). This CDR3 region has 14 residues. In DNA, the CDR3 is TGTGCCAGCAGCCGGAGGGTAGGGGAAGAGACCCAGTACTTC. It is translated as CASSRRVGEETQYF.

The V and J genes are TRBV2 and TRBJ2-7; weak D call: TRBD1 (5 bases). Trimming removed 2 bases at V and 4 bases at J, with 15 bases between. The germline V gene encodes CDR1 SNHLY and CDR2 FYNNEI. The CDR3 contains 15 residues. In DNA form, the CDR3 reads TGTGCCAGCAGTGAAAGACTCAGGGTAGGATACGAGCAGTACGTC. Amino acid sequence: CASSERLRVGYEQYV.

The genes are TRBV18 and TRBJ2-5, with TRBD1 matching 11 bases. V was clipped by 5 bases and J by 2 bases; unmatched bases: 4. CDR3 size: 15 residues. Germline V CDR1 and CDR2: KGHSH, LQKENI. The CDR3 DNA reads TGTGCCAGCTCAGAAGGGACAGGGGGACAAGAGACCCAGTACTTC. Encoded protein: CASSEGTGGQETQYF.

This chain uses TRBV28 with TRBJ2-3, with D tentatively TRBD2 (6 bases). Germline V CDR1 and CDR2: MDHEN, SYDVKM. This CDR3 contains 15 residues. V was shortened by 3 bases and J by 3 bases, with 13 bases between the two germline ends. CDR3 DNA sequence: TGTGCCAGCAGTTTCGCGGGGTCGGGTACAGATACGCAGTATTTT. This sequence encodes CASSFAGSGTDTQYF.

The chain is built from TRBV28 and TRBJ1-5, with 8 bases that match TRBD1. The CDR3 is made up of 16 amino acids. Germline CDR1 is MDHEN and CDR2 is SYDVKM. The junction had 11 bases not matched to a gene; V was cut back by 5 bases and J by 5 bases. The CDR3 here is CASSPPRQGLDQPQHF. CDR3 nucleotides: TGTGCCAGCAGTCCCCCCCGACAGGGGCTGGATCAGCCCCAGCATTTT. Looking up the rest from reference TRBV28 and TRBJ1-5 gives the full variable domain: DVKVTQSSRYLVKRTGEKVFLECVQDMDHENMFWYRQDPGLGLRLIYFSYDVKMKEKGDIPEGYSVSREKKERFSLILESASTNQTSMYLCASSPPRQGLDQPQHFGDGTRLSIL.

This chain connects TRBV10-1 to TRBJ1-1; D is undetermined. With 2 bases removed from V and 1 base from J, the gap between germline ends came to 17 bases. CDR3 length: 17 amino acids. Germline V gene sequence: CDR1 WNHNN, CDR2 SYGVQD (reference sequence). This chain's CDR3 is CASSESFFGRENTEAFF. The CDR3 DNA is TGCGCCAGCAGTGAGAGTTTTTTTGGGAGGGAGAACACTGAAGCTTTCTTT.

This clone was counted once. The gene calls are TRBV2 and TRBJ1-1, with D maybe TRBD1 (5 bases). The CDR3 is 13 residues long. Germline V CDR1 and CDR2: SNHLY, FYNNEI. V was shortened by 6 bases and J by 1 base, with 9 bases between the two germline ends. This CDR3 is CASSLDKNTEAFF. CDR3 in DNA: TGTGCCAGCAGCCTGGACAAGAACACTGAAGCTTTCTTT.

The V call is TRBV18, the J call TRBJ2-7; 7 bases align to TRBD1. With 6 bases clipped from V and 3 bases from J, the junction kept 11 bases outside the gene matches. Germline CDR1 is KGHSH and CDR2 is LQKENI. CDR3 size: 15 residues. The DNA of the CDR3 is TGTGCCAGCTCCGAGAGAGGGGGCCGTGTCTACGAGCAGTACTTC. The encoded protein is CASSERGGRVYEQYF.

This sequence joins TRBV6-6 and TRBJ1-2; 12 positions match TRBD1. Trimming at V came to 2 bases and at J to 6 bases, leaving 7 bases not matched to a gene. From germline, CDR1 is MNHNY and CDR2 SVGAGI (reference sequence). The CDR3 is made up of 16 amino acids. Here the CDR3 reads CASSYANRDRGHGYTF. The CDR3 DNA reads as TGTGCCAGCAGTTACGCTAACCGGGACAGGGGGCATGGCTACACCTTC.

The chain combines TRBV19 with TRBJ2-1; TRBD2 matches 9 bases. CDR1 is LNHDA and CDR2 is SQIVND in the germline V gene (reference sequence). This CDR3 is 17 amino acids long. Trimming cost V 4 bases and J 3 bases; bases outside gene matches: 10. The CDR3 loop is CASSTPPGTSFYNEQFF. The CDR3 nucleotides read TGTGCCAGTAGTACCCCCCCCGGGACTAGCTTCTACAATGAGCAGTTCTTC.

Concerning this clone itself: Other DNA sequences of this sample code for an identical CDR3. The CDR3 sequence: CASSSTGGSSYEQYF. CDR3 sequence (DNA): TGTGCCAGCAGCTCCACAGGGGGTAGCTCCTACGAGCAGTACTTC. This chain links TRBV28 with TRBJ2-7, with TRBD1 matching over 8 bases. CDR3 length: 15 residues. Looked up from germline, CDR1 is MDHEN and CDR2 is SYDVKM. With V trimmed by 6 bases and J by 0 bases, 7 bases remained unmatched.

The J gene is TRBJ2-1, the V gene TRBV5-1; 9 bases are shared with TRBD2. The CDR3 is made up of 15 amino acids. Germline CDR1 is SGHRS and CDR2 is YFSETQ. V shed 0 bases, J shed 8 bases, and the junction held 6 bases outside the gene matches. The CDR3 sequence: CASSLVSSGDYEQFF. The CDR3 DNA follows: TGCGCCAGCAGCTTGGTGTCTAGCGGGGACTATGAGCAGTTCTTC.

The chain links TRBV7-2 to TRBJ1-1; perhaps TRBD1 as D (5 bases). CDR1 and CDR2 (germline): SGHTA, FQGNSA. The CDR3 spans 15 residues. The ends were cut back, 0 bases at V and 4 bases at J, with 12 bases in the middle. The CDR3 nucleotides are TGTGCCAGCAGCTTAGCGACAGCGCCCAGCACTGAAGCTTTCTTT. Translation: CASSLATAPSTEAFF.

The chain employs TRBV11-2 and TRBJ1-1, with 11 positions matching TRBD1. V shed 4 bases and J 4 bases; nucleotides not matched to a gene: 2. Looked up from germline, CDR1 is SGHAT and CDR2 is FQNNGV. The CDR3 runs 14 residues. CDR3 residues: CASSWDRGSTEAFF. DNA of the CDR3: TGTGCCAGCAGCTGGGACAGGGGGAGCACTGAAGCTTTCTTT.

This clone turned up a few times. V and J are TRBV7-2 and TRBJ1-5; 11 bases are shared with TRBD1. This CDR3 region has 17 residues. The trim removed 3 bases at V and 2 bases at J, leaving 6 bases unmatched. The germline gives CDR1 SGHTA, CDR2 FQGNSA. The CDR3 here is CASSFGGTGGRNQPQHF. The CDR3 coding sequence is TGTGCCAGCAGCTTCGGCGGGACAGGGGGACGCAATCAGCCCCAGCATTTT.

The chain joins TRBV7-3 to TRBJ2-3; 9 bases agree with TRBD2. After removal of 1 base from V and 2 bases from J, the junction contained 4 bases not matched to a gene. The CDR3 is made up of 16 amino acids. Germline V gene lookup returns CDR1 SGHTA and CDR2 FQGTGA. The CDR3, as DNA: TGTGCCAGCAGCTTAAATGCGGGGGGGCCCACAGATACGCAGTATTTT. It specifies CASSLNAGGPTDTQYF.

In nucleotides, the CDR3 is TGTGCCAGCAGCAGACAGGGAGACCGCAATCAGCCCCAGCATTTT. Protein sequence: CASSRQGDRNQPQHF. The chain joins TRBV2 to TRBJ1-5, with 7 nucleotides matching TRBD1. With 6 bases clipped from V and 2 bases from J, the junction kept 7 bases outside the gene matches. The CDR3 covers 15 residues. Germline loops: CDR1 SNHLY, CDR2 FYNNEI.